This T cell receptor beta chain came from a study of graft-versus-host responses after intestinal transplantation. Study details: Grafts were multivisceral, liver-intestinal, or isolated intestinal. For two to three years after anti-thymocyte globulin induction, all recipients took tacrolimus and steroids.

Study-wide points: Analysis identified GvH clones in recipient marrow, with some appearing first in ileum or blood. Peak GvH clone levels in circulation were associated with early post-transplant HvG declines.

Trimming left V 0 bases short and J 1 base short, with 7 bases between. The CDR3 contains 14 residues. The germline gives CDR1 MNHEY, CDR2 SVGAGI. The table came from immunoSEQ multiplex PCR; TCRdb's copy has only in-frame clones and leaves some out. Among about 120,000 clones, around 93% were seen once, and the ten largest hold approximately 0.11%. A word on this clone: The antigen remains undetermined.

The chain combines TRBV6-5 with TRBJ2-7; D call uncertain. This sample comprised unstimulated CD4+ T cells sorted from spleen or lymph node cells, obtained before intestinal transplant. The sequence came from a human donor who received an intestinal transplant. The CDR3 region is CASSYSMQSYEQYF. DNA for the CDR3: TGTGCCAGCAGTTACTCGATGCAGTCCTACGAGCAGTACTTC.